This paragraph covers one TCR beta chain sequence. This CDR3 contains 11 residues. V gave up 6 bases and J gave up 6 bases, with 11 bases separating them. Germline CDR1 SQVTM, CDR2 ANQGSEA. Sample-barcoded 5' priming and a J-beta primer mix drove a second PCR of about 7 to 12 cycles. TCRdb reanalysed the 5' RACE reads using MiXCR and keeps one entry per CDR3 protein. This table holds 800,000 or so distinct CDR3 sequences, roughly 46% found once. The source of the sample is a study of blood T cells in healthy people across ages. The rearrangement joins TRBV29-1 to TRBJ1-1; D possibly corresponds to TRBD1 (5 bases). The specimen sequenced was blood. The sequence was obtained from a man older than 75 in good health. The DNA for the CDR3 is TGCAGCGTGCCCGGGGGGGCTGAAGCTTTCTTT. Its protein is CSVPGGAEAFF.